Presented here are 22 T cell receptor beta chains from one specimen sequenced in a study of blood T cell repertoires in COVID-19. The repertoire was sequenced with immunoSEQ multiplex PCR; TCRdb's copy has only in-frame clones and lacks some. The data hold 150,000 to 200,000 clones, with around nine tenths observed a single time. The sequenced material came from peripheral blood. These receptors were collected from a human donor in a cohort sampled during active COVID-19.

J is TRBJ2-7 and V is TRBV7-8, with TRBD1 matching over 7 bases. In germline, CDR1 is SGHVS, CDR2 FQNEAQ. J was trimmed by 2 bases and V by 4 bases; bases with no gene match: 8. The CDR3 totals 15 residues. Written as DNA, the CDR3 is TGTGCCAGCAGCTCCCCGGGACAGACACCCTACGAGCAGTACTTC. Translated: CASSSPGQTPYEQYF. The whole variable domain, remainder taken from reference TRBV7-8 and TRBJ2-7, is GAGVSQSPRYKVAKRGQDVALRCDPISGHVSLFWYQQALGQGPEFLTYFQNEAQLDKSGLPSDRFFAERPEGSVSTLKIQRTQQEDSAVYLCASSSPGQTPYEQYFGPGTRLTVT.

This chain's CDR3 is CASSPGGRQFF. CDR3 nucleotide sequence: TGTGCCAGCAGTCCAGGGGGAAGGCAGTTCTTC. The V gene is TRBV28, the J gene TRBJ2-1; TRBD1 matches at 7 bases. Germline CDR1 reads MDHEN; CDR2 reads SYDVKM. The CDR3 is 11 amino acids. Unmatched junction bases numbered 4, after V lost 5 bases and J lost 12 bases.

The chain uses TRBV5-1 and TRBJ1-2; 8 bases line up with TRBD1. Trimming took 3 bases from V and 6 from J; bases not matched to a gene: 10. The CDR3 runs to 15 residues. The germline gives CDR1 SGHRS, CDR2 YFSETQ. In nucleotides, the CDR3 is TGCGCCAGCAGCTCGGCCAGGGGGCTACTGGATGGCTACACCTTC. Translation: CASSSARGLLDGYTF.

J is TRBJ2-2 and V is TRBV5-3; D perhaps matches TRBD1 (5 bases). TRBV5-3 falls under the ORF class, with uncertain function. Trimming took off 10 bases at V and 2 bases at J, with 18 bases between the two ends. This CDR3 has 15 residues. The CDR3: CASKKGNGNTGELFF. CDR3 DNA sequence: TGTGCCTCCAAAAAGGGGAACGGAAACACCGGGGAGCTGTTTTTT.

This clone was counted a few times. The rearrangement uses TRBV4-1 and TRBJ2-3; D remains ambiguous. The CDR3 extends over 15 amino acids. Germline V gives CDR1 MGHRA, CDR2 YSYEKL. The V gene lost 1 base and the J gene lost 1 base, with 9 bases spanning the gap. The CDR3 DNA sequence: TGCGCCAGCAGCCAAGCTGCGTCGGGCACAGATACGCAGTATTTT. This gives the protein CASSQAASGTDTQYF.

The rearrangement joins TRBV7-6 to TRBJ2-1, with a possible D match to TRBD2 (5 bases). Germline V gene sequence: CDR1 SGHVS, CDR2 FNYEAQ. The CDR3 has 16 amino acids. The ends were cut back, 5 bases at V and 5 bases at J, with 19 bases in the middle. CDR3 region: CASSPGELRVHNEQFF. For the CDR3, the DNA is TGTGCCAGCAGCCCCGGGGAGCTGAGGGTCCACAATGAGCAGTTCTTC.

This clone was found a few times. The rearrangement joins TRBV5-6 to TRBJ2-2, with D possibly being TRBD1 (5 bases). Trimming left V 5 bases short and J 3 bases short, with 8 bases between. The CDR3 length is 13 residues. The V gene's germline CDR1 is SGHDT and CDR2 YYEEEE. The CDR3 nucleotides read TGTGCCAGCAGGGGGCTGGACACCGGGGAGCTGTTTTTT. Residues: CASRGLDTGELFF.

V gene TRBV6-6 combines with J gene TRBJ2-7; D uncertain. Per the germline V gene, CDR1 is MNHNY and CDR2 is SVGAGI (reference sequence). V was pared by 8 bases and J by 2 bases, with 13 bases between. CDR3 size: 13 residues. Here the CDR3 reads CASWAAPAYEQYF. CDR3 sequence (DNA): TGTGCCAGCTGGGCTGCCCCTGCCTACGAGCAGTACTTC.

This chain connects TRBV7-6 to TRBJ1-2, with 9 bases that match TRBD1. The CDR3 loop spans 16 amino acids. In germline, CDR1 is SGHVS, CDR2 FNYEAQ. V shed 5 bases, J shed 1 base, and the junction held 8 bases outside the gene matches. The CDR3 DNA is TGTGCCAGCAGCGGAGGGACAGGGCAACTTAACTATGGCTACACCTTC. Its translation: CASSGGTGQLNYGYTF. Supplemented by reference TRBV7-6 and TRBJ1-2, the full variable domain reads GAGVSQSPRYKVTKRGQDVALRCDPISGHVSLYWYRQALGQGPEFLTYFNYEAQQDKSGLPNDRFSAERPEGSISTLTIQRTEQRDSAMYRCASSGGTGQLNYGYTFGSGTRLTVV.

This chain connects TRBV28 to TRBJ1-3, with D unclear. With 10 bases removed from V and 2 bases from J, the gap between germline ends came to 15 bases. This CDR3 has 14 amino acids. Per the germline V gene, CDR1 is MDHEN and CDR2 is SYDVKM. This CDR3 is CATTDIQAGNTIYF. In DNA, the CDR3 is TGTGCCACAACGGATATTCAGGCTGGAAACACCATATATTTT.

The chain uses TRBV11-3 and TRBJ1-6; D remains unclear. Trimming took off 0 bases at V and 0 bases at J, with 18 bases between the two ends. The CDR3 has 20 residues. Germline V gene lookup returns CDR1 SGHNT and CDR2 YENEEA. CDR3 region: CASSLDTRSSLSSYNSPLHF. CDR3 in DNA: TGTGCCAGCAGCTTAGATACGAGGTCGTCCCTAAGCTCCTATAATTCACCCCTCCACTTT.

The V and J genes are TRBV27 and TRBJ1-1; D is uncertain. Germline V gives CDR1 MNHEY, CDR2 SMNVEV (reference sequence). This CDR3 has 15 amino acids. The V gene lost 5 bases and the J gene lost 4 bases, with 17 bases spanning the gap. CDR3 coding DNA: TGTGCCAGCAGTATGCGGGTAGGAGGCCTCACTGAAGCTTTCTTT. Translating it yields CASSMRVGGLTEAFF.

The CDR3 DNA sequence: TGTGCCAGCAGCCAAGGGGCCGCATTGGGTGGCTACACCTTC. Amino acids: CASSQGAALGGYTF. The genes are TRBV3-1 (or the pseudogene TRBV3-2) and TRBJ1-2, with unresolved D. V lost 1 base, J lost 7 bases, and 13 bases lay in between. The CDR3 totals 14 residues. Germline loops: CDR1 LGHDT, CDR2 YNNKEL (reference sequence).

The chain carries TRBV30 and TRBJ1-2, with 8 bases that match TRBD1. The CDR3 length is 14 residues. Germline V gene sequence: CDR1 GTSNPN, CDR2 SVGIG (reference sequence). The V and J ends lost 2 bases and 7 bases, in that order; junction bases with no gene match: 9. The CDR3 sequence is CAWSLRGRRVGYTF. The CDR3 bases are TGTGCCTGGAGTCTCAGGGGGCGAAGAGTTGGCTACACCTTC.

This sequence joins TRBV19 and TRBJ2-1, with D hard to call. CDR1 and CDR2 (germline): LNHDA, SQIVND (reference sequence). Between the trimmed V and J ends, which lost 5 bases and 6 bases, there was a span of 5 bases. CDR3 length: 11 amino acids. CDR3 amino acids: CASSDSNEQFF. CDR3 bases: TGTGCCAGTAGTGATAGCAATGAGCAGTTCTTC.

The chain carries TRBV7-8 and TRBJ2-7; 8 bases fit TRBD1. V gave up 4 bases and J gave up 6 bases; unmatched junction bases: 11. The CDR3 sequence is 15 residues long. CDR1 SGHVS and CDR2 FQNEAQ come from the germline V gene. The CDR3 sequence: CASSSRRWGQVEQYF. For the CDR3, the DNA is TGTGCCAGCAGCTCCCGCCGGTGGGGACAGGTCGAGCAGTACTTC.

The chain links TRBV5-4 to TRBJ1-2, with TRBD1 matching 7 bases. Germline assignment: CDR1 SGHNT and CDR2 YYREEE (reference sequence). This CDR3 region has 13 residues. The V gene end was trimmed by 3 bases and the J gene end by 6 bases; junction bases not matched to a gene: 5. DNA for the CDR3: TGTGCCAGCAGCTGGAACAGGGGCGATGGCTACACCTTC. It translates to CASSWNRGDGYTF.

This clone has just a few counts. The CDR3 reads CASSQTGDNSPLHF. CDR3 coding DNA: TGTGCCAGCAGCCAGACAGGGGATAATTCACCCCTCCACTTT. The chain carries TRBV5-4 and TRBJ1-6, with 8 bases that match TRBD1. Germline assignment: CDR1 SGHNT and CDR2 YYREEE (reference sequence). The CDR3 runs 14 residues. Trimming took 4 bases from V and 5 from J; bases not matched to a gene: 2.

J is TRBJ2-3 and V is TRBV9; TRBD1 aligns across 7 bases. The CDR3 is made up of 16 amino acids. J was trimmed by 1 base and V by 2 bases; bases with no gene match: 7. The germline V gene has CDR1 SGDLS and CDR2 YYNGEE. CDR3: CASSVLRQGGTDTQYF. The CDR3 region has the DNA TGTGCCAGCAGCGTTCTCAGACAGGGAGGCACAGATACGCAGTATTTT.

The chain has TRBV3-1 (or the pseudogene TRBV3-2) and TRBJ1-1; 7 bases map to TRBD1. The germline gives CDR1 LGHDT, CDR2 YNNKEL (reference sequence). CDR3 length: 18 residues. V shed 1 base and J 3 bases; nucleotides not matched to a gene: 14. The CDR3 bases are TGTGCCAGCAGCCAAGTGGGAACAGGGGCTCGCCCCTACACTGAAGCTTTCTTT. Residues: CASSQVGTGARPYTEAFF.

The chain recombines TRBV5-1 with TRBJ2-5; D possibly corresponds to TRBD2 (6 bases). Trimming stripped 4 bases from V and 5 bases from J, with 18 bases between. The germline V gene encodes CDR1 SGHRS and CDR2 YFSETQ. The CDR3 contains 15 residues. The CDR3 bases are TGCGCCAGCAGCCAAAGACGGGGGTCCGGGGAGACCCAGTACTTC. It yields the protein CASSQRRGSGETQYF.

The chain uses TRBV7-9 and TRBJ2-1, with D possibly matching TRBD2 (7 bases). The germline V gene encodes CDR1 SEHNR and CDR2 FQNEAQ (reference sequence). There are 16 residues in the CDR3. Trimming pared 1 base from V and 7 bases from J, leaving 17 bases between. Written as DNA, the CDR3 is TGTGCCAGCAGCTTAGGGGGGCCTAGCGGACGGAATGAGCAGTTCTTC. This encodes CASSLGGPSGRNEQFF.